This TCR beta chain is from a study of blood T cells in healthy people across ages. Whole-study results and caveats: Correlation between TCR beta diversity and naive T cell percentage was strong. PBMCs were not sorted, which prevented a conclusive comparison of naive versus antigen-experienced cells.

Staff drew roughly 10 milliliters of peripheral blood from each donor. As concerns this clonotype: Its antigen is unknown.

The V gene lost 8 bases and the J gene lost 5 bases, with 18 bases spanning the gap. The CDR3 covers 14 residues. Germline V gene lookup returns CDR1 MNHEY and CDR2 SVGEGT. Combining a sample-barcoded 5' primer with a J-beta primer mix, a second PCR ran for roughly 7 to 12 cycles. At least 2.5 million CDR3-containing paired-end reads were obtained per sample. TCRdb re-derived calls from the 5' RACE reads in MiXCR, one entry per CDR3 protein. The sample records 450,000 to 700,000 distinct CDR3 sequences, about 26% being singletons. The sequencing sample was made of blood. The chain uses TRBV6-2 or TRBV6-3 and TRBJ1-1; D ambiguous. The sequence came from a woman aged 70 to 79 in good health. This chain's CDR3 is CASAEGRSNTEAFF. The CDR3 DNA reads TGTGCCAGCGCCGAGGGCAGGTCCAATACTGAAGCTTTCTTT.